The clone carrying this T cell receptor beta chain was seen a single time. Sequencing was performed with immunoSEQ multiplex PCR; in TCRdb, only in-frame clones are kept and a portion is missing. The data hold 350,000 to 450,000 clones, with about nine tenths observed a single time. This specimen belongs to a study of blood T cell repertoires in COVID-19. Study summary: Samples came from the United States, Italy and Spain, spanning acute and convalescent COVID-19.

The CDR3 is 14 residues long. Germline-derived CDR1 and CDR2 are GTSNPN and SVGIG (reference sequence). V was pared by 0 bases and J by 7 bases, with 12 bases between. Seattle-derived patients entered the study during active infection and were followed longitudinally. The V and J genes are TRBV30 and TRBJ2-2; perhaps TRBD2 as D (6 bases). The sequenced sample was peripheral blood. The source of this sequence is a woman in her thirties or forties with COVID-19, enrolled during active disease. CDR3 sequence (DNA): TGTGCCTGGAGTGTACTAGCCCCGAGCGGGGAGCTGTTTTTT. Its translation is CAWSVLAPSGELFF.